The 7 T cell receptor beta chains listed next were all sequenced from one sample in a study of blood T cell repertoires in COVID-19. Assay used: immunoSEQ multiplex PCR; TCRdb lists only in-frame clones, some missing. Of fewer than 400,000 clones listed, more than 70% were seen once; the top ten hold 2.5% to 3.5%. The sequenced sample was peripheral blood. These receptors were obtained from a man aged 30 to 45 with active or convalescent COVID-19.

J is TRBJ2-7 and V is TRBV11-3; possibly TRBD2 for D (5 bases). The CDR3 sequence is 14 residues long. V lost 2 bases, J lost 0 bases, and 8 bases lay in between. From germline, CDR1 is SGHNT and CDR2 YENEEA. For the CDR3, the DNA is TGTGCCAGCAGCTTACTCAGCGGCTCCTACGAGCAGTACTTC. Its translation is CASSLLSGSYEQYF.

The chain combines TRBV4-3 with TRBJ2-2; 8 bases are a match to TRBD1. The CDR3 extends over 16 amino acids. Germline lookup yields CDR1 LGHNA and CDR2 YSLEER. V lost 1 base, J lost 6 bases, and 7 bases stayed unmatched. CDR3 in amino acids: CASSQGTNRGAGELFF. As DNA, the CDR3 is TGCGCCAGCAGCCAAGGGACCAACAGGGGGGCCGGGGAGCTGTTTTTT.

The chain recombines TRBV19 with TRBJ1-3; D may be TRBD1 (5 bases). The germline V gene encodes CDR1 LNHDA and CDR2 SQIVND (reference sequence). V was clipped by 10 bases and J by 1 base, with 14 bases between them. This CDR3 contains 14 residues. The CDR3 coding sequence is TGTGCCACCTCCCTTCGGGGGTCTGGAAACACCATATATTTT. This encodes CATSLRGSGNTIYF.

The gene calls are TRBV12-3 or TRBV12-4 and TRBJ2-7; 9 bases are shared with TRBD1. The CDR3 runs 13 residues. V lost 8 bases, J lost 5 bases, and 7 bases stayed unmatched. The CDR3 sequence is CASWTGAGHEQYF. As DNA, the CDR3 is TGTGCCAGCTGGACAGGGGCGGGCCACGAGCAGTACTTC.

CDR3: CASSQPRSGRSHNEQFF. For the CDR3, the DNA is TGTGCCAGCAGCCAACCAAGGAGCGGGAGGTCCCACAATGAGCAGTTCTTC. The chain carries TRBV3-1 (or the pseudogene TRBV3-2) and TRBJ2-1; 9 bases align to TRBD2. Germline-derived CDR1 and CDR2 are LGHDT and YNNKEL (reference sequence). V gave up 2 bases and J gave up 5 bases; unmatched junction bases: 10. The CDR3 is made up of 17 amino acids.

The chain employs TRBV4-1 and TRBJ2-3; perhaps TRBD1 as D (5 bases). V was pared by 5 bases and J by 5 bases, with 14 bases between. This CDR3 is built from 14 residues. Looked up from germline, CDR1 is MGHRA and CDR2 is YSYEKL. Here the CDR3 reads CASSRPRVEDTQYF. CDR3 sequence (DNA): TGCGCCAGCAGCAGGCCCAGGGTGGAAGATACGCAGTATTTT.

V and J are TRBV7-2 and TRBJ2-6; 10 bases line up with TRBD1. CDR3 length: 18 amino acids. Unmatched junction bases numbered 7, after V lost 5 bases and J lost 0 bases. Per germline, CDR1 SGHTA and CDR2 FQGNSA. The chain's CDR3 is CASSPGTGVLSGANVLTF. In DNA form, the CDR3 reads TGTGCCAGCAGCCCCGGGACAGGGGTCCTCTCTGGGGCCAACGTCCTGACTTTC.